Sequencing of this T cell receptor (beta chain) was carried out in a study of blood T cell repertoires in COVID-19. Study information: Samples taken during acute and convalescent COVID-19 were collected in the United States, Italy and Spain. Sources were T cells, B-cell-depleted T cells, or PBMCs; the material itself was cDNA or gDNA.

No more than 2 weeks before study entry, exposed participants had met a case of COVID-19. The germline V gene encodes CDR1 SGHTA and CDR2 FQGNSA. The CDR3 length is 16 residues. The V gene lost 1 base and the J gene lost 0 bases, with 10 bases spanning the gap. The method was immunoSEQ multiplex PCR; TCRdb's version includes in-frame clones alone and lacks a portion of them. The table lists about 430,000 clones, around nine tenths of them singletons. This chain uses TRBV7-2 with TRBJ2-1; TRBD2 is a possible D gene (5 bases). The specimen sequenced was PBMCs or T cells enriched from blood (not recorded which). The clonotype originates from a woman aged 18 to 35 who had been exposed to COVID-19. The CDR3 region has the DNA TGTGCCAGCAGCTTAGGTATGGGGAGCTCCTACAATGAGCAGTTCTTC. Protein product: CASSLGMGSSYNEQFF.